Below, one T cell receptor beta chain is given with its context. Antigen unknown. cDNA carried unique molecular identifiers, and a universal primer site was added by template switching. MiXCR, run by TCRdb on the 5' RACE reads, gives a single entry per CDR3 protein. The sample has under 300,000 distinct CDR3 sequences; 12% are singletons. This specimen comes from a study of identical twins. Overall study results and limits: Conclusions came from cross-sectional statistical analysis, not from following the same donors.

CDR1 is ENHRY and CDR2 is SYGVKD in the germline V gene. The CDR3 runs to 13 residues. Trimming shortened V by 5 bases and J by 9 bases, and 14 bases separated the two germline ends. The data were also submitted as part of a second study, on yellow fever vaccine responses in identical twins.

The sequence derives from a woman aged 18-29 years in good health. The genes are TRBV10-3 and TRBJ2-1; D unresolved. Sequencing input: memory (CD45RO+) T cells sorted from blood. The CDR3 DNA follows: TGTGCCATCAGTATCATCACTGGTGGTGAGCAGTTCTTC. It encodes CAISIITGGEQFF.